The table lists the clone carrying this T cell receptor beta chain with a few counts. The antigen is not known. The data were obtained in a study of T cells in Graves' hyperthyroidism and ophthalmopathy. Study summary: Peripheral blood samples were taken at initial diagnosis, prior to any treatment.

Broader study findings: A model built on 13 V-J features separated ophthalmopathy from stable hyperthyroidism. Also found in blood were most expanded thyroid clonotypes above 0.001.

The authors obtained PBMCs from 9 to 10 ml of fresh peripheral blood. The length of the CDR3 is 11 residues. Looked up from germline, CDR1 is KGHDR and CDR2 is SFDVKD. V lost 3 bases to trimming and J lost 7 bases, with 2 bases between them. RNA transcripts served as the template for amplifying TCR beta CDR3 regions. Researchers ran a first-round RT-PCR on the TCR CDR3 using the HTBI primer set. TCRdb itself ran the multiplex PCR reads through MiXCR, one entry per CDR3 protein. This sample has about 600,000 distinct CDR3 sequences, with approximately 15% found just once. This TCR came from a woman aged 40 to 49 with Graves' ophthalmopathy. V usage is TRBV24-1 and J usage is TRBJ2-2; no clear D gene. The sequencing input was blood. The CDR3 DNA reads TGTGCCACCAGTGATCACGGGGAGCTGTTTTTT. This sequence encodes CATSDHGELFF.